This is a list of T cell receptor beta chains from one sample in a study of blood T cells in healthy people across ages. TCRdb re-called the 5' RACE reads through MiXCR, storing one row per CDR3 protein. Of some 900,000 distinct CDR3 sequences in the sample, roughly 48% were seen once. The sequencing input was blood. Every receptor here comes from a man younger than 45 in good health. Each CDR3 is given with its conserved first and last residue. Each record gives: clone size, J gene, V gene, D gene, CDR3 DNA, CDR3 protein. A D gene is named only where the DNA matches it firmly. For some rows the clone size is stated as once, few or many, or as a class when expanded; others skip it.

clone size: -
J gene: TRBJ1-5
V gene: TRBV14
D gene: -
CDR3 DNA: TGTGCCAGCAGCCAAGATCTTTGGCGTATCCTGCCCCAGCATTTT
CDR3 protein: CASSQDLWRILPQHF

clone size: many
J gene: TRBJ2-7
V gene: TRBV7-2
D gene: -
CDR3 DNA: TGTGCCAGCAGCCGGTATGGTTCCTACGAGCAGTACTTC
CDR3 protein: CASSRYGSYEQYF

clone size: -
J gene: TRBJ2-3
V gene: TRBV30
D gene: TRBD1
CDR3 DNA: TGTGCCTGGAGTGGGACAGGTACGCAGTATTTT
CDR3 protein: CAWSGTGTQYF

clone size: -
J gene: TRBJ2-7
V gene: TRBV4-2
D gene: TRBD2
CDR3 DNA: TGTGCCAGCAGCCAAGATGTAGCGGGGGGCTACGAGCAGTACTTC
CDR3 protein: CASSQDVAGGYEQYF

clone size: -
J gene: TRBJ2-1
V gene: TRBV2
D gene: TRBD1
CDR3 DNA: TGTGCCAGCCTACCCGGGACAGGGTACAATGAGCAGTTCTTC
CDR3 protein: CASLPGTGYNEQFF

clone size: -
J gene: TRBJ2-6
V gene: TRBV10-3
D gene: TRBD1
CDR3 DNA: TGTGCCATCACGGGGACAGGGGGCGGTGGGGCCAACGTCCTGACTTTC
CDR3 protein: CAITGTGGGGANVLTF

clone size: -
J gene: TRBJ2-4
V gene: TRBV4-1
D gene: TRBD2
CDR3 DNA: TGCGCCAGCAGCCAAGGTGGACTAGCGGCAAACATTCAGTACTTC
CDR3 protein: CASSQGGLAANIQYF

clone size: once
J gene: TRBJ2-5
V gene: TRBV2
D gene: TRBD2
CDR3 DNA: TGTGCCAGCACAGGAAGGGAGGGGGAGACCCAGTACTTC
CDR3 protein: CASTGREGETQYF

clone size: -
J gene: TRBJ2-7
V gene: TRBV3-1
D gene: -
CDR3 DNA: TGTGCCGGCAGCCAAGGACGGATGAGCTACGAGCAGTACTTC
CDR3 protein: CAGSQGRMSYEQYF

clone size: few
J gene: TRBJ2-1
V gene: TRBV29-1
D gene: TRBD1
CDR3 DNA: TGCAGCGTTAATACCGGGACAGCATCCTACAATGAGCAGTTCTTC
CDR3 protein: CSVNTGTASYNEQFF

clone size: -
J gene: TRBJ2-3
V gene: TRBV20-1
D gene: -
CDR3 DNA: TGCAGTGCTACCAGCCGGACAGATACGCAGTATTTT
CDR3 protein: CSATSRTDTQYF

clone size: many
J gene: TRBJ2-3
V gene: TRBV9
D gene: -
CDR3 DNA: TGCGCCAGCAGCCAAGGTCAGGGAGATACGCAGTATTTT
CDR3 protein: CASSQGQGDTQYF

clone size: -
J gene: TRBJ2-1
V gene: TRBV19
D gene: -
CDR3 DNA: TGTGCCAGTAGTATAACAAAGGACAATGAGCAGTTCTTC
CDR3 protein: CASSITKDNEQFF

clone size: few
J gene: TRBJ1-6
V gene: TRBV28
D gene: -
CDR3 DNA: TGTGCCAGCAGTTTAGCTGAGAACAATTCACCCCTCCACTTT
CDR3 protein: CASSLAENNSPLHF

clone size: -
J gene: TRBJ2-2
V gene: TRBV6-5
D gene: TRBD1
CDR3 DNA: TGTGCCAGTATAACAGGGGCCGGGGAGCTGTTTTTT
CDR3 protein: CASITGAGELFF

clone size: -
J gene: TRBJ1-1
V gene: TRBV28
D gene: TRBD1
CDR3 DNA: TGTGCCAGCAGCCAGGGGGGTGGTTACACTGAAGCTTTCTTT
CDR3 protein: CASSQGGGYTEAFF

clone size: few
J gene: TRBJ2-1
V gene: TRBV6-2/TRBV6-3
D gene: TRBD1
CDR3 DNA: TGTGCCAGCAGTTTAACTTCGTTGAGGGACAGGGACAACCAACGTCACTACAATGAGCAGTTCTTC
CDR3 protein: CASSLTSLRDRDNQRHYNEQFF

clone size: many
J gene: TRBJ2-7
V gene: TRBV25-1
D gene: -
CDR3 DNA: TGTGCCAGCAGCGACCTCTACGAGCAGTACTTC
CDR3 protein: CASSDLYEQYF

clone size: -
J gene: TRBJ1-2
V gene: TRBV7-2
D gene: -
CDR3 DNA: TGTGCCAGCAGCTTTTTTCCGGTCATCGACTATGGCTACACCTTC
CDR3 protein: CASSFFPVIDYGYTF

clone size: -
J gene: TRBJ1-1
V gene: TRBV4-2
D gene: -
CDR3 DNA: TGTGCCAGCAGCCCGGCCCGGGCAGGGTTATACACTGAAGCTTTCTTT
CDR3 protein: CASSPARAGLYTEAFF

clone size: -
J gene: TRBJ2-3
V gene: TRBV4-2
D gene: -
CDR3 DNA: TGTGCCAGCAGCCAAGGGGGTAAAAGCGCAGATACGCAGTATTTT
CDR3 protein: CASSQGGKSADTQYF

clone size: few
J gene: TRBJ2-7
V gene: TRBV20-1
D gene: TRBD2
CDR3 DNA: TGCAGTGCTCGGGGACTAGCCTACGAGCAGTACTTC
CDR3 protein: CSARGLAYEQYF

clone size: few
J gene: TRBJ1-2
V gene: TRBV5-1
D gene: -
CDR3 DNA: TGCGCCAGCAGTTTGGAGACAGATAACTATGGCTACACCTTC
CDR3 protein: CASSLETDNYGYTF

clone size: -
J gene: TRBJ2-2
V gene: TRBV5-1
D gene: TRBD1
CDR3 DNA: TGCGCCAGCAGCGAACAGGGGATCGCCGGGGAGCTGTTTTTT
CDR3 protein: CASSEQGIAGELFF

clone size: -
J gene: TRBJ2-7
V gene: TRBV5-1
D gene: -
CDR3 DNA: TGCGCCAGCATCGTTGACCGAGTCTACGAGCAGTACTTC
CDR3 protein: CASIVDRVYEQYF

clone size: -
J gene: TRBJ2-1
V gene: TRBV6-1
D gene: -
CDR3 DNA: TGTGCCAGCTTGCGGGTCTCCTACAATGAGCAGTTCTTC
CDR3 protein: CASLRVSYNEQFF

clone size: few
J gene: TRBJ2-5
V gene: TRBV6-1
D gene: -
CDR3 DNA: TGTGCCAGCAGTGAAGCGCCCGGGGAGACCCAGTACTTC
CDR3 protein: CASSEAPGETQYF

clone size: -
J gene: TRBJ2-3
V gene: TRBV12-3/TRBV12-4
D gene: -
CDR3 DNA: TGTGCCAGCTCCCAAGTCAGGGACACAGATACGCAGTATTTT
CDR3 protein: CASSQVRDTDTQYF

clone size: -
J gene: TRBJ2-1
V gene: TRBV7-9
D gene: TRBD2
CDR3 DNA: TGTGCCAGCAGCTTAGCTCGACTAGCGGGGGGTACCCGCTCCTACAATGAGCAGTTCTTC
CDR3 protein: CASSLARLAGGTRSYNEQFF

clone size: -
J gene: TRBJ2-5
V gene: TRBV25-1
D gene: -
CDR3 DNA: TGTGCCAGCAGTGGAATAAAGACAGGTTTAGAAGAGGCCCAGTACTTC
CDR3 protein: CASSGIKTGLEEAQYF

clone size: -
J gene: TRBJ2-5
V gene: TRBV5-1
D gene: -
CDR3 DNA: TGCGCCAGCAGCTTGGTCCAGGGTCTACAAGAGACCCAGTACTTC
CDR3 protein: CASSLVQGLQETQYF

clone size: few
J gene: TRBJ2-7
V gene: TRBV20-1
D gene: TRBD1
CDR3 DNA: TGCAGTGCTAGAGATCTTAGGACAGGGGACTACGAGCAGTACTTC
CDR3 protein: CSARDLRTGDYEQYF

clone size: few
J gene: TRBJ1-4
V gene: TRBV12-3/TRBV12-4
D gene: -
CDR3 DNA: TGTGCCAGCAGCCCCCGAACCTTTAATGAAAAACTGTTTTTT
CDR3 protein: CASSPRTFNEKLFF

clone size: few
J gene: TRBJ1-2
V gene: TRBV6-6
D gene: -
CDR3 DNA: TGTGCCAGCAGCGACAGATACTATGGCTACACCTTC
CDR3 protein: CASSDRYYGYTF

clone size: -
J gene: TRBJ2-1
V gene: TRBV14
D gene: TRBD2
CDR3 DNA: TGTGCCAGCAGCCAAGCGGGAGGGCCACTAAATGAGCAGTTCTTC
CDR3 protein: CASSQAGGPLNEQFF

clone size: -
J gene: TRBJ2-3
V gene: TRBV5-5
D gene: TRBD2
CDR3 DNA: TGTGCCAGCAGCTCCCGGGACTACACAGATACGCAGTATTTT
CDR3 protein: CASSSRDYTDTQYF

clone size: -
J gene: TRBJ1-4
V gene: TRBV5-1
D gene: -
CDR3 DNA: TGCGCCAGCAGCGAGGACAAGGTAGATGAAAAACTGTTTTTT
CDR3 protein: CASSEDKVDEKLFF

clone size: once
J gene: TRBJ2-3
V gene: TRBV13
D gene: TRBD2
CDR3 DNA: TGTGCCAGCAGCTTACTTGGTAGCGGGAGTACTGGTACGCAGTATTTT
CDR3 protein: CASSLLGSGSTGTQYF

clone size: -
J gene: TRBJ1-2
V gene: TRBV20-1
D gene: -
CDR3 DNA: TGCAGTCAGGGTATCGAATATGGCTACACCTTC
CDR3 protein: CSQGIEYGYTF

clone size: once
J gene: TRBJ2-1
V gene: TRBV5-6
D gene: TRBD1
CDR3 DNA: TGTGCCAGCAGCTTGGGGTGGGACAGGAGTTCACAAGGTGAGCAGTTCTTC
CDR3 protein: CASSLGWDRSSQGEQFF

clone size: once
J gene: TRBJ2-7
V gene: TRBV10-3
D gene: -
CDR3 DNA: TGTGCCATCAGTGAGTCGCAATTGGACGAGCAGTACTTC
CDR3 protein: CAISESQLDEQYF

clone size: -
J gene: TRBJ1-2
V gene: TRBV2
D gene: -
CDR3 DNA: TGTGCCAGCAGTGATGACTGGGGGGACTATGGCTACACCTTC
CDR3 protein: CASSDDWGDYGYTF

clone size: few
J gene: TRBJ2-7
V gene: TRBV7-9
D gene: TRBD2
CDR3 DNA: TGTGCCAGCAGCTCCCCCACTAGCGGGGATTTCTACGAGCAGTACTTC
CDR3 protein: CASSSPTSGDFYEQYF

clone size: few
J gene: TRBJ2-1
V gene: TRBV5-1
D gene: -
CDR3 DNA: TGCGCCAGCAGCTTCTTGAGCTCCTACAATGAGCAGTTCTTC
CDR3 protein: CASSFLSSYNEQFF

clone size: few
J gene: TRBJ2-6
V gene: TRBV9
D gene: -
CDR3 DNA: TGTGCCAGCAGCGTAGCCCCGTTAGGGTCTGGGGCCAACGTCCTGACTTTC
CDR3 protein: CASSVAPLGSGANVLTF

clone size: -
J gene: TRBJ2-1
V gene: TRBV7-9
D gene: TRBD2
CDR3 DNA: TGTGCCAGCAGCCCCCGAACTAGCGGGGGGGCGGTTGAGCAGTTCTTC
CDR3 protein: CASSPRTSGGAVEQFF

clone size: -
J gene: TRBJ2-7
V gene: TRBV28
D gene: TRBD2
CDR3 DNA: TGTGCCAGCAGGTCTGCGCGGGGGGCAGACGACGAGCAGTACTTC
CDR3 protein: CASRSARGADDEQYF

clone size: -
J gene: TRBJ2-7
V gene: TRBV29-1
D gene: -
CDR3 DNA: TGCAGCGTTGAACGCAGGGAAGGCTACGAGCAGTACTTC
CDR3 protein: CSVERREGYEQYF

clone size: -
J gene: TRBJ2-1
V gene: TRBV4-1
D gene: -
CDR3 DNA: TGCGCCAGCAGCCATCCACCTGGGGGGATCAGATTAGAATACAATGAGCAGTTCTTC
CDR3 protein: CASSHPPGGIRLEYNEQFF

clone size: -
J gene: TRBJ1-2
V gene: TRBV4-2
D gene: -
CDR3 DNA: TGTGCCAGCAGCCTGCGGAACGATAACTATGGCTACACCTTC
CDR3 protein: CASSLRNDNYGYTF

clone size: -
J gene: TRBJ2-7
V gene: TRBV3-1
D gene: TRBD2
CDR3 DNA: TGTGCCAGCAGCCAATCTAGCGGGGGTCGAGCAATGTACTTC
CDR3 protein: CASSQSSGGRAMYF

clone size: -
J gene: TRBJ1-1
V gene: TRBV21-1
D gene: -
CDR3 DNA: TGTGCCAGCAGCAGGAGAGTAGGTATGAACACTGAAGCTTTCTTT
CDR3 protein: CASSRRVGMNTEAFF

clone size: -
J gene: TRBJ2-1
V gene: TRBV5-1
D gene: TRBD2
CDR3 DNA: TGCGCCAGCAGGTTTCAAGCGGGGGGCTACAATGAGCAGTTCTTC
CDR3 protein: CASRFQAGGYNEQFF

clone size: -
J gene: TRBJ2-3
V gene: TRBV21-1
D gene: -
CDR3 DNA: TGTGCCAGCAGCAAAGTGACCAGCGGGGGGACCCAGCACCGCACAGATACGCAGTATTTT
CDR3 protein: CASSKVTSGGTQHRTDTQYF

clone size: -
J gene: TRBJ1-1
V gene: TRBV21-1
D gene: -
CDR3 DNA: TGTGCCAGCAGCAAAGAGGAGGGGGCGAACACTGAAGCTTTCTTT
CDR3 protein: CASSKEEGANTEAFF

clone size: -
J gene: TRBJ2-1
V gene: TRBV12-3/TRBV12-4
D gene: -
CDR3 DNA: TGTGCCAGCAGCGTCGCGGGGCTGGACAATGAGCAGTTCTTC
CDR3 protein: CASSVAGLDNEQFF

clone size: -
J gene: TRBJ1-1
V gene: TRBV5-1
D gene: -
CDR3 DNA: TGCGCCAGCAGCGCGGGGGAGGGATCTGACACTGAAGCTTTCTTT
CDR3 protein: CASSAGEGSDTEAFF

clone size: few
J gene: TRBJ2-3
V gene: TRBV7-2
D gene: TRBD2
CDR3 DNA: TGTGCCAGCAGCTTAATTCAGGGACTACCACAGGATACGCAGTATTTT
CDR3 protein: CASSLIQGLPQDTQYF

clone size: -
J gene: TRBJ1-1
V gene: TRBV7-9
D gene: -
CDR3 DNA: TGTGCCAGCAGCCCGACAGCACAGCCGCGAGAAGCTTTCTTT
CDR3 protein: CASSPTAQPREAFF

clone size: -
J gene: TRBJ1-2
V gene: TRBV5-1
D gene: -
CDR3 DNA: TGCGCCAGCAGCTTGGCACAGGCCGAAAACTATGGCTACACCTTC
CDR3 protein: CASSLAQAENYGYTF